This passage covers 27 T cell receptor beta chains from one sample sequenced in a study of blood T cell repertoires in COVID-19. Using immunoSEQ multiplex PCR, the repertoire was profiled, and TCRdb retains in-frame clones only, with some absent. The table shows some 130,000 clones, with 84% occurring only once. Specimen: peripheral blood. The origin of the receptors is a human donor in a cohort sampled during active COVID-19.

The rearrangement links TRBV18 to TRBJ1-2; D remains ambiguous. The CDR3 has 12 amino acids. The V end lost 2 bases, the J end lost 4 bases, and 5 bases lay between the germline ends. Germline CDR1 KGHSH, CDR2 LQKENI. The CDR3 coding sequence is TGTGCCAGCTCACCAGGCAGCTATGGCTACACCTTC. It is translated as CASSPGSYGYTF.

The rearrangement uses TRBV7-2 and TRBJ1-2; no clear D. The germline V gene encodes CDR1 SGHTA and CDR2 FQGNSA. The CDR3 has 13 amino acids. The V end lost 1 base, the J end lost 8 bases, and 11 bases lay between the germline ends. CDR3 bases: TGTGCCAGCAGCTTAGTCTCAGCGGGGGGCTACACCTTC. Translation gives CASSLVSAGGYTF.

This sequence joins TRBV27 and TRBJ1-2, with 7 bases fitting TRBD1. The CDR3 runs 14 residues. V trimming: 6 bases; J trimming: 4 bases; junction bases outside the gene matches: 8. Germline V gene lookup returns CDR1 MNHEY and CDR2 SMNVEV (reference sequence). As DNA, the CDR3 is TGTGCCAGCAGCCGGGCGGCAGGGGGCTATGGCTACACCTTC. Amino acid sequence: CASSRAAGGYGYTF.

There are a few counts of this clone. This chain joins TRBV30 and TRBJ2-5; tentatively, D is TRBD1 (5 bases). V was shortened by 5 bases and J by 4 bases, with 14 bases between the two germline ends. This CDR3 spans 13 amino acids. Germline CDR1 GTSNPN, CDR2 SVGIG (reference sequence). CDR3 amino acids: CAWVDRPGETQYF. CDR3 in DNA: TGTGCCTGGGTCGACAGACCCGGAGAGACCCAGTACTTC.

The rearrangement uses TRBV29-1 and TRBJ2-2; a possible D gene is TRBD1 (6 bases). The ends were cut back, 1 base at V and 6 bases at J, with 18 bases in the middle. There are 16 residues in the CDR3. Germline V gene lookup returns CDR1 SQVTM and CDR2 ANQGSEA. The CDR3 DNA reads TGCAGCGTTGAAGGGAAGGGCAGGGGAATATCCGGGGAGCTGTTTTTT. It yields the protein CSVEGKGRGISGELFF.

CDR3 in DNA: TGTGCCAGCAGGAAGACAGGGTATGGCACTGAAGCTTTCTTT. The encoded protein is CASRKTGYGTEAFF. The chain combines TRBV6-1 with TRBJ1-1; 7 positions agree with TRBD1. The V gene's germline CDR1 is MNHNS and CDR2 SASEGT. The V and J ends lost 6 bases and 4 bases, in that order; junction bases with no gene match: 8. This CDR3 contains 14 residues.

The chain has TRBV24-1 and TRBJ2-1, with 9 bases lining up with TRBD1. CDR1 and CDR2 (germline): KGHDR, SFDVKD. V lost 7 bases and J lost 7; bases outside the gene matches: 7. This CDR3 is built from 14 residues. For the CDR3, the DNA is TGTGCCACCAGCTTTACAGGGGGCACAAATGAGCAGTTCTTC. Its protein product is CATSFTGGTNEQFF.

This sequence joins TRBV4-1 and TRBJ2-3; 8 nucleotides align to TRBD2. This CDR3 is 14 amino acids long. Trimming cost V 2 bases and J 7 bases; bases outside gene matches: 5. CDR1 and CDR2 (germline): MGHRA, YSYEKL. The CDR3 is CASSQSSGSNTQYF. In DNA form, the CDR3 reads TGCGCCAGCAGCCAATCCAGCGGGAGCAATACGCAGTATTTT.

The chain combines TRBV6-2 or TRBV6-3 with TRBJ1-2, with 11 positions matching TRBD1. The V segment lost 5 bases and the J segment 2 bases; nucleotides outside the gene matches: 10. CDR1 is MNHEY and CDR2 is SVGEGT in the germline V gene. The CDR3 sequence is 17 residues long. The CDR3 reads CASSRGTGGTLNYGYTF. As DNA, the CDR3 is TGTGCCAGCAGTCGCGGGACAGGGGGAACCTTAAACTATGGCTACACCTTC.

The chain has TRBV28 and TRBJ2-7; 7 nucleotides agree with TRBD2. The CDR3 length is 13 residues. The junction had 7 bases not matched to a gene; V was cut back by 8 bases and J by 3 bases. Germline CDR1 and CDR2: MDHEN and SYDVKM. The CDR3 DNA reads TGTGCCAGCGCCCTCGGCGGGGGCTACGAGCAGTACTTC. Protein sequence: CASALGGGYEQYF. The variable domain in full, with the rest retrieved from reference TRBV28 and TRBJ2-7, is DVKVTQSSRYLVKRTGEKVFLECVQDMDHENMFWYRQDPGLGLRLIYFSYDVKMKEKGDIPEGYSVSREKKERFSLILESASTNQTSMYLCASALGGGYEQYFGPGTRLTVT.

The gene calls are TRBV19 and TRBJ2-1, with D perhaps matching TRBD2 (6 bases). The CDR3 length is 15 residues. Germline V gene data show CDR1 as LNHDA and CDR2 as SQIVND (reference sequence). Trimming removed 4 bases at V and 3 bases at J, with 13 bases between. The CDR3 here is CASSKGGQNYNEQFF. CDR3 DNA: TGTGCCAGTAGTAAGGGAGGACAAAACTACAATGAGCAGTTCTTC.

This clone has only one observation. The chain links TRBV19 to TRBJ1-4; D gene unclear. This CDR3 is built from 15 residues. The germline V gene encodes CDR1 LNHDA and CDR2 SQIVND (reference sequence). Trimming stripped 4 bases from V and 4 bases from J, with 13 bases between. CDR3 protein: CASSTYTTGNEKLFF. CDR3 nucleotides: TGTGCCAGTAGTACCTACACTACTGGTAATGAAAAACTGTTTTTT.

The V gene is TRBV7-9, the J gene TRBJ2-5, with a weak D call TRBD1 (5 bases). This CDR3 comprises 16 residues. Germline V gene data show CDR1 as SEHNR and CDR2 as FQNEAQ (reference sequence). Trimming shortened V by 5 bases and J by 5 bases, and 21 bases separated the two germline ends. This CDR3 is CASSPSGQKYEETQYF. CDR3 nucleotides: TGTGCCAGCAGCCCAAGTGGACAAAAATACGAGGAGACCCAGTACTTC. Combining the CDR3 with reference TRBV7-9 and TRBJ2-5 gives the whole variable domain DTGVSQNPRHKITKRGQNVTFRCDPISEHNRLYWYRQTLGQGPEFLTYFQNEAQLEKSRLLSDRFSAERPKGSFSTLEIQRTEQGDSAMYLCASSPSGQKYEETQYFGPGTRLLVL.

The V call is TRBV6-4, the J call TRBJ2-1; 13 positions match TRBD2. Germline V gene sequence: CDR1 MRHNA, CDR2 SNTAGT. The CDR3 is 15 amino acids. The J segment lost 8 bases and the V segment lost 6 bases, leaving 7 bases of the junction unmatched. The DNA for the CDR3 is TGTGCCAGCAGCAAACTAGCGGGGGGGCTCTATGAGCAGTTCTTC. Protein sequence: CASSKLAGGLYEQFF.

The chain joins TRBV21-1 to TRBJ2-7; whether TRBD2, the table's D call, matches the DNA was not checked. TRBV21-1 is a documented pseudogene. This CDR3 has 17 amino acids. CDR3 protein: CASSKEEEEREFNEQYV. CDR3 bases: TGTGCCAGCAGCAAAGAGGAGGAAGAGCGGGAGTTTAACGAGCAGTACGTC.

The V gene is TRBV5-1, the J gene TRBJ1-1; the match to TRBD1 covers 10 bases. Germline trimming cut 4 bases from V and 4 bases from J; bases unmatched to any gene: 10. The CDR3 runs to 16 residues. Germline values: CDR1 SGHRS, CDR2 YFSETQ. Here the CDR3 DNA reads TGCGCCAGCAGCAGCGGACAGGGGGGTAGTAGCACTGAAGCTTTCTTT. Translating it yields CASSSGQGGSSTEAFF.

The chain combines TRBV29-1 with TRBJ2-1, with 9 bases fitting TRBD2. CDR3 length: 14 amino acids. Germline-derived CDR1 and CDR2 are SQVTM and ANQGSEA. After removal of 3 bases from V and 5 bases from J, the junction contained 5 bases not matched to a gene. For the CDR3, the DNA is TGCAGCGTTGATCCTAGCGGGACAAACAATGAGCAGTTCTTC. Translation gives CSVDPSGTNNEQFF.

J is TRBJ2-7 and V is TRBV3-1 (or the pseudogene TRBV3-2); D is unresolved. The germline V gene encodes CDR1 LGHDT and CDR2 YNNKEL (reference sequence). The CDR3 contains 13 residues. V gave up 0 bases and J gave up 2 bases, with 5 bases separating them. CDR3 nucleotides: TGTGCCAGCAGCCAAGAAGCTACCTACGAGCAGTACTTC. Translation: CASSQEATYEQYF.

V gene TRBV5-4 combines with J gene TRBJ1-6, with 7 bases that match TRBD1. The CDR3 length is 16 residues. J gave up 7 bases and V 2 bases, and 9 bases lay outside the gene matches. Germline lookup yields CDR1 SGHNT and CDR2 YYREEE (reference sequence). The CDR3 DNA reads TGTGCCAGCAGCTTACCGGGACAGACCTCGAATTCACCCCTCCACTTT. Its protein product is CASSLPGQTSNSPLHF.

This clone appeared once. CDR3 DNA sequence: TGTGCCTGGCGCCCCTCCGGGACAAGTTATAATTCACCCCTCCACTTT. Encoded protein: CAWRPSGTSYNSPLHF. The chain combines TRBV30 with TRBJ1-6, with D possibly TRBD1 on 6 matching bases. V shed 5 bases and J shed 4 bases, with 18 bases lying between them. The CDR3 has 16 residues. Per germline, CDR1 GTSNPN and CDR2 SVGIG (reference sequence).

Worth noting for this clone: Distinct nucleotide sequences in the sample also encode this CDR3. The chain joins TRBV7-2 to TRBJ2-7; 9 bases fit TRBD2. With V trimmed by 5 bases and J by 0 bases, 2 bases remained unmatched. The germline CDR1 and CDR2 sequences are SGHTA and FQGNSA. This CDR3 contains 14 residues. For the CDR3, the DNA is TGTGCCAGCAGCCCAGCGGGAGGCTCCTACGAGCAGTACGTC. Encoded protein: CASSPAGGSYEQYV.

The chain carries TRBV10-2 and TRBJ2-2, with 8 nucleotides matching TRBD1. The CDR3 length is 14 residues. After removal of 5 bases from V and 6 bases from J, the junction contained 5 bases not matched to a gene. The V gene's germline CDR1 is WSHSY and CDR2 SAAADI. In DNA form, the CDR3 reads TGCGCCAGCAGTTGGACAGGGAAGGCCGGGGAGCTGTTTTTT. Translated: CASSWTGKAGELFF.

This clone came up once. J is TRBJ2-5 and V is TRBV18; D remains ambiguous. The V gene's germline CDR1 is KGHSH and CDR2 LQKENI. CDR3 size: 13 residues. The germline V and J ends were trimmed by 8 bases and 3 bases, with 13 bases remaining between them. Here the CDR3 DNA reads TGTGCCAGCGTCACTCGCTTGGAAGAGACCCAGTACTTC. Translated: CASVTRLEETQYF.

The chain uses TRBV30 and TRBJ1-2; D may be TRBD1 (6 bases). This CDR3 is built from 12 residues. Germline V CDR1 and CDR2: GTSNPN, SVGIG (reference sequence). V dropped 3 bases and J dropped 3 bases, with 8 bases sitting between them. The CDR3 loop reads CAWRRQDYGYTF. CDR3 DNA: TGTGCCTGGAGGAGACAGGACTATGGCTACACCTTC.

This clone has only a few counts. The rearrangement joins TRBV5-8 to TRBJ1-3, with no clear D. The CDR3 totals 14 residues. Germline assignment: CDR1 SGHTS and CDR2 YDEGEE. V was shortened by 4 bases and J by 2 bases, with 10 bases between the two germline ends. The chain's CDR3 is CASSLWEAGNTIYF. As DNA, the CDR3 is TGTGCCAGCAGCCTGTGGGAGGCTGGAAACACCATATATTTT.

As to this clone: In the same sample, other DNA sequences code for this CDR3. The chain's CDR3 is CASSLGLNTDTQYF. The DNA of the CDR3 is TGTGCCAGCAGCCTCGGACTAAATACAGATACGCAGTATTTT. This chain connects TRBV11-1 to TRBJ2-3; perhaps TRBD2 as D (6 bases). The CDR3 consists of 14 residues. The germline gives CDR1 SGHAT, CDR2 FQDESV (reference sequence). V was clipped by 5 bases and J by 3 bases, with 12 bases between them. The whole variable domain, remainder taken from reference TRBV11-1 and TRBJ2-3, is EAEVAQSPRYKITEKSQAVAFWCDPISGHATLYWYRQILGQGPELLVQFQDESVVDDSQLPKDRFSAERLKGVDSTLKIQPAELGDSAMYLCASSLGLNTDTQYFGPGTRLTVL.

The CDR3 region has the DNA TGTGCCAGCAGCTCTCGGACTAGCGGGGCTCAAGAGACCCAGTACTTC. It translates to CASSSRTSGAQETQYF. This sequence joins TRBV11-3 and TRBJ2-5; TRBD2 aligns across 12 bases. The CDR3 has 16 residues. The V and J ends lost 4 bases and 2 bases, in that order; junction bases with no gene match: 5. Germline values: CDR1 SGHNT, CDR2 YENEEA.